This T cell receptor beta chain was profiled in a study of T cell changes during pregnancy in multiple sclerosis. V lost 0 bases to trimming and J lost 8 bases; unmatched junction nucleotides: 10. The CDR3 has 16 amino acids. The V gene's germline CDR1 is SGHVS and CDR2 FNYEAQ. The assay was immunoSEQ multiplex PCR, and TCRdb's table has in-frame clones only and misses some. The table includes under 95,000 clones, roughly 91% detected once. The TCR was taken from a female donor in good health, enrolled as a control in a pregnancy study. This sequence joins TRBV7-6 and TRBJ2-1; 7 nucleotides agree with TRBD2. Specimen: peripheral blood, collected after pregnancy. The CDR3 nucleotides read TGTGCCAGCAGCTTAGCGGGGGGGTCCTGGGACGATGAGCAGTTCTTC. It yields the protein CASSLAGGSWDDEQFF.